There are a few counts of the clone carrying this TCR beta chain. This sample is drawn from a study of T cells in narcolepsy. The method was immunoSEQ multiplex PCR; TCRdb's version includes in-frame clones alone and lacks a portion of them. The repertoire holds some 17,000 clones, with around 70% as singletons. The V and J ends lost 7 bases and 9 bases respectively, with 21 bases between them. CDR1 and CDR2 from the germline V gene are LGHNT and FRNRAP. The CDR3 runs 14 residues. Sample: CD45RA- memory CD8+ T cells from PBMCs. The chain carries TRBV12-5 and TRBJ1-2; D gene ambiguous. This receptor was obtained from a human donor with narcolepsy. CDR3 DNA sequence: TGTGCTAGTGCTATCTTTGGAGGCCTGGAAAGCTACACCTTC. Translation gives CASAIFGGLESYTF.